This T cell receptor (beta chain) was identified in a study of blood T cell repertoires in COVID-19. Study as a whole: T cells, B-cell-depleted T cells, or PBMCs supplied cDNA or gDNA.

Source study methods: The assay estimated nucleated cells by amplifying reference gene primers. The protocol was immunoSEQ multiplex PCR, while the TCRdb copy is restricted to in-frame clones and leaves out a portion. The DNA gave D and trimming, while V, J and clone size come from that table. In the table there are some 240,000 clones, roughly 90% of which are singletons. Germline V gene lookup returns CDR1 ENHRY and CDR2 SYGVKD. The CDR3 has 16 amino acids. The V end lost 5 bases, the J end lost 3 bases, and 14 bases lay between the germline ends. This sequence joins TRBV10-3 and TRBJ1-6; maybe TRBD1 (6 bases). This receptor was obtained from a woman aged 60 to 75 with COVID-19, enrolled during active disease. The specimen sequenced was peripheral blood. The CDR3 reads CAISTGPSFYNSPLHF. The DNA for the CDR3 is TGTGCCATCAGTACAGGGCCCAGCTTCTATAATTCACCCCTCCACTTT.